The rows below give T cell receptor beta chains drawn from one sample of a study of shared clonotypes between healthy human individuals. Produced via immunoSEQ multiplex PCR; TCRdb's table is partial and in-frame only. The repertoire holds around 1.9 million clones, with 90% to 95% as singletons. Sample: naive CD8+ T cells from PBMCs. The receptors originated from a man aged 18 to 30 in good health. Some clones in this sample may be carry-over from other donors' samples. Each CDR3 is given with its conserved first and last residue. D genes are given only for firm matches. Some rows have no size entry. The others give once, few or many, or a class for an expanded clone.

CDR3nt: TGCGCCAGCAGCTCCGGGACCTTGAACACTGAAGCTTTCTTT
CDR3aa: CASSSGTLNTEAFF
j_gene: TRBJ1-1
d_gene: -
abundance: -
v_gene: TRBV5-1

CDR3nt: TGTGCCAGCAGCGCCCTAGCCCCCGGGGAGCTGTTTTTT
CDR3aa: CASSALAPGELFF
j_gene: TRBJ2-2
d_gene: -
abundance: -
v_gene: TRBV5-6

CDR3nt: TGTGCCAGTAACTTTGGGCAGGGGGGATTCGAGACCCAGTACTTC
CDR3aa: CASNFGQGGFETQYF
j_gene: TRBJ2-5
d_gene: -
abundance: once
v_gene: TRBV19

CDR3nt: TGTGCCAGCAGTTACTCGAAGTGGACAGGGAGTATGGGCTACACCTTC
CDR3aa: CASSYSKWTGSMGYTF
j_gene: TRBJ1-2
d_gene: TRBD1
abundance: -
v_gene: TRBV6-5

CDR3nt: TGTGCCAGCGCCAGGGGCTACGAGCAGTACTTC
CDR3aa: CASARGYEQYF
j_gene: TRBJ2-7
d_gene: -
abundance: -
v_gene: TRBV6-5

CDR3nt: TGTGCCAGCAGTCAGGGGGGTGCCTACGAGCAGTACTTC
CDR3aa: CASSQGGAYEQYF
j_gene: TRBJ2-7
d_gene: -
abundance: -
v_gene: TRBV6-5

CDR3nt: TGCAGCGTCTTGGTGAGACAGGGATTTCTCTTC
CDR3aa: CSVLVRQGFLF
j_gene: TRBJ2-7
d_gene: TRBD1
abundance: -
v_gene: TRBV29-1

CDR3nt: TGTGCCACCAGCGGCCACCAGACTGCTACCGGGGCCAACGTCCTGACTTTC
CDR3aa: CATSGHQTATGANVLTF
j_gene: TRBJ2-6
d_gene: -
abundance: -
v_gene: TRBV15

CDR3nt: TGTGCCAGCAGTTTGCCAGGGAGTAGTGAGACCCAGTACTTC
CDR3aa: CASSLPGSSETQYF
j_gene: TRBJ2-5
d_gene: -
abundance: -
v_gene: TRBV28

CDR3nt: TGTGCCAGCAGCTTGCCCCCAGAGGGTAGGGCTGAAGCTTTCTTT
CDR3aa: CASSLPPEGRAEAFF
j_gene: TRBJ1-1
d_gene: -
abundance: -
v_gene: TRBV5-5

CDR3nt: TGTGCCAGCTCACCAATGGACCGCGGTACTGACTACTCGGGTGACACCGGGGAGCTGTTTTTT
CDR3aa: CASSPMDRGTDYSGDTGELFF
j_gene: TRBJ2-2
d_gene: -
abundance: -
v_gene: TRBV18

CDR3nt: TGTGCCAGCAGCGACGGGACTCCAGATACGCAGTATTTT
CDR3aa: CASSDGTPDTQYF
j_gene: TRBJ2-3
d_gene: -
abundance: -
v_gene: TRBV6-5

CDR3nt: TGTGCCAGCAGCGGTCGACGGGAGTTCTCTGGAAACACCATATATTTT
CDR3aa: CASSGRREFSGNTIYF
j_gene: TRBJ1-3
d_gene: -
abundance: -
v_gene: TRBV7-9

CDR3nt: TGTGCCAGTAGTATCCCCCTTTGGAGGGAGTCCACCGGGGAGCTGTTTTTT
CDR3aa: CASSIPLWRESTGELFF
j_gene: TRBJ2-2
d_gene: -
abundance: -
v_gene: TRBV19

CDR3nt: TGTGCCAGCAGTGGAGGGACAGGGGTTTCCTACGAGCAGTACTTC
CDR3aa: CASSGGTGVSYEQYF
j_gene: TRBJ2-7
d_gene: TRBD1
abundance: -
v_gene: TRBV6-1

CDR3nt: TGTGCCAGTAGGCGGCTAGCGGGAGACTCGAACATTCAGTACTTC
CDR3aa: CASRRLAGDSNIQYF
j_gene: TRBJ2-4
d_gene: TRBD2
abundance: -
v_gene: TRBV19

CDR3nt: TGTGCCAGCAGTTTTCAGGTCAACACTGAAGCTTTCTTT
CDR3aa: CASSFQVNTEAFF
j_gene: TRBJ1-1
d_gene: -
abundance: -
v_gene: TRBV28

CDR3nt: TGCAGCGTTCTCCAGAGCTCCTACGAGCAGTACTTC
CDR3aa: CSVLQSSYEQYF
j_gene: TRBJ2-7
d_gene: -
abundance: -
v_gene: TRBV29-1

CDR3nt: TGTGCCAGCAGCTTAGCGCCGGGAATCAATGAGCAGTTCTTC
CDR3aa: CASSLAPGINEQFF
j_gene: TRBJ2-1
d_gene: -
abundance: -
v_gene: TRBV7-9

CDR3nt: TGTGCCAGCAGCCCCCTGAGGGAGGGCCTGGACGAGCAGTACTTC
CDR3aa: CASSPLREGLDEQYF
j_gene: TRBJ2-7
d_gene: TRBD2
abundance: -
v_gene: TRBV9

CDR3nt: TGCGCCTCCCAACAGAGGGTTGGAGAGACCCAGTACTTC
CDR3aa: CASQQRVGETQYF
j_gene: TRBJ2-5
d_gene: -
abundance: -
v_gene: TRBV4-3

CDR3nt: TGTGCCAGCAGTCCCCAGATTTTGTCAGTTAATGAAAAACTGTTTTTT
CDR3aa: CASSPQILSVNEKLFF
j_gene: TRBJ1-4
d_gene: -
abundance: -
v_gene: TRBV27

CDR3nt: TGTGCCAGCAGTTTCCGCGACAGGGGTTACGAGCAGTACTTC
CDR3aa: CASSFRDRGYEQYF
j_gene: TRBJ2-7
d_gene: TRBD1
abundance: -
v_gene: TRBV27

CDR3nt: TGTGCCAGCAGTCGGCGACTAGCGGGAGCCCCGAACACCGGGGAGCTGTTTTTT
CDR3aa: CASSRRLAGAPNTGELFF
j_gene: TRBJ2-2
d_gene: TRBD2
abundance: -
v_gene: TRBV27

CDR3nt: TGTGCCAGCAGTCCTTCGAGGATTGAGCAGTTCTTC
CDR3aa: CASSPSRIEQFF
j_gene: TRBJ2-1
d_gene: -
abundance: -
v_gene: TRBV28

CDR3nt: TGTGCCTGGAGCAGGGGGCTGTCGGCTAACTATGGCTACACCTTC
CDR3aa: CAWSRGLSANYGYTF
j_gene: TRBJ1-2
d_gene: TRBD1
abundance: -
v_gene: TRBV30

CDR3nt: TGCAGCGTAGACGCGGTGAGCGGGAGGAGATACAATGAGCAGTTCTTC
CDR3aa: CSVDAVSGRRYNEQFF
j_gene: TRBJ2-1
d_gene: TRBD2
abundance: -
v_gene: TRBV29-1

CDR3nt: TGTGCCAGCAGCGAGATGCAGGGAAAACTGTTTTTT
CDR3aa: CASSEMQGKLFF
j_gene: TRBJ1-4
d_gene: -
abundance: -
v_gene: TRBV5-4

CDR3nt: TGTGCCAGCAGCTTGAGGGAAAACACTGAAGCTTTCTTT
CDR3aa: CASSLRENTEAFF
j_gene: TRBJ1-1
d_gene: -
abundance: -
v_gene: TRBV5-4

CDR3nt: TGTGCCAGCAGTTTATCAGGGTTTAGGGCTAGCGGGAGAATTCCCCCCTCCGAGCAGTACTTC
CDR3aa: CASSLSGFRASGRIPPSEQYF
j_gene: TRBJ2-7
d_gene: TRBD2
abundance: -
v_gene: TRBV27

CDR3nt: TGTGCCAGCAGTTTTTTAAGGACGAAGTTGTTTGGCTACACCTTC
CDR3aa: CASSFLRTKLFGYTF
j_gene: TRBJ1-2
d_gene: -
abundance: -
v_gene: TRBV27

CDR3nt: TGTGCCAGTGATACTCAAGGGGGTGAAAAACTGTTTTTT
CDR3aa: CASDTQGGEKLFF
j_gene: TRBJ1-4
d_gene: -
abundance: -
v_gene: TRBV7-9

CDR3nt: TGTGCCAGCAGGCCAATTCTGTCCCTACCAATAGAGACCCAGTACTTC
CDR3aa: CASRPILSLPIETQYF
j_gene: TRBJ2-5
d_gene: -
abundance: -
v_gene: TRBV27

CDR3nt: TGTGCCAGCAGCTGGCGCGGGACCGGGGAGCTGTTTTTT
CDR3aa: CASSWRGTGELFF
j_gene: TRBJ2-2
d_gene: -
abundance: -
v_gene: TRBV11-3

CDR3nt: TGTGCCAGCAGCTTCACCGGGGTAGCGGGTGAGCAGTACTTC
CDR3aa: CASSFTGVAGEQYF
j_gene: TRBJ2-7
d_gene: TRBD2
abundance: -
v_gene: TRBV11-2

CDR3nt: TGTGCCAGCGGCAAGTCGGCAACCGAGCAGTTCTTC
CDR3aa: CASGKSATEQFF
j_gene: TRBJ2-1
d_gene: -
abundance: -
v_gene: TRBV27

CDR3nt: TGCGCCAGCAGCCAAAACGGGGCGTATGGCTACACCTTC
CDR3aa: CASSQNGAYGYTF
j_gene: TRBJ1-2
d_gene: -
abundance: -
v_gene: TRBV4-1

CDR3nt: TGTGCCAGCTCACCAGGCCCGGGTTATCAGCCCCAGCATTTT
CDR3aa: CASSPGPGYQPQHF
j_gene: TRBJ1-5
d_gene: -
abundance: -
v_gene: TRBV18

CDR3nt: TGCGCCAGCGCCTTGGGAGATCGGGCCGGCAATGAGCAGTTCTTC
CDR3aa: CASALGDRAGNEQFF
j_gene: TRBJ2-1
d_gene: -
abundance: -
v_gene: TRBV5-1

CDR3nt: TGTGCCAGCAGCCAACGGGACAACAGGGAGCACACTGAAGCTTTCTTT
CDR3aa: CASSQRDNREHTEAFF
j_gene: TRBJ1-1
d_gene: -
abundance: -
v_gene: TRBV5-8

CDR3nt: TGTGCCAGCAGCTCAAAGCGGGAGTTGGGAGAGACCCAGTACTTC
CDR3aa: CASSSKRELGETQYF
j_gene: TRBJ2-5
d_gene: TRBD2
abundance: -
v_gene: TRBV7-8

CDR3nt: TGTGCCAGCAGCCCCTTAGGGACAAACTATGGCTACACCTTC
CDR3aa: CASSPLGTNYGYTF
j_gene: TRBJ1-2
d_gene: -
abundance: -
v_gene: TRBV27

CDR3nt: TGTGCCAGCAAGGGGGGGAGGGACATTCAGTACTTC
CDR3aa: CASKGGRDIQYF
j_gene: TRBJ2-4
d_gene: -
abundance: -
v_gene: TRBV2

CDR3nt: TGTGCCAGCAGCCAACGGACAGCGTTCTACGAGCAGTACTTC
CDR3aa: CASSQRTAFYEQYF
j_gene: TRBJ2-7
d_gene: -
abundance: -
v_gene: TRBV5-6

CDR3nt: TGCGCCAGCAGCCGCCTGGACACCCGACTAACTAGCGGGAGAAACAATGAGCAGTTCTTC
CDR3aa: CASSRLDTRLTSGRNNEQFF
j_gene: TRBJ2-1
d_gene: TRBD2
abundance: -
v_gene: TRBV4-3

CDR3nt: TGTGCCAGCAGCTTACCGCTGGGACAGGCAAGCTCCTACGAGCAGTACTTC
CDR3aa: CASSLPLGQASSYEQYF
j_gene: TRBJ2-7
d_gene: TRBD1
abundance: -
v_gene: TRBV7-8